This T cell receptor beta chain appears in the sequencing data of a study of vaccination effects on CD4 cells after COVID-19. The CDR3 length is 14 residues. Trimming at V came to 4 bases and at J to 4 bases, leaving 7 bases not matched to a gene. CDR1 is SGHNT, CDR2 YYREEE, per germline (reference sequence). Within the ViraFEST assay, antigen-specific CD4+ T cells underwent expansion with viral peptide pools prior to sequencing. Cells that had been cultured for 9 to 10 days were the source of isolated CD4+ T cells. This person caught SARS-CoV-2 sometime from March to December 2020, and PCR testing confirmed the infection. Only in-frame clones appear in the TCRdb table, and some are missing; sequencing was by immunoSEQ multiplex PCR. The sample contains approximately 40,000 clones, around two thirds of which appear only once. Regarding this clone: The antigen is not known.

This sequence originates from a human donor who had a prior SARS-CoV-2 infection. The starting material was CD4+ T cells from PBMCs cultured with a peptide pool, obtained before COVID-19 vaccination. The rearrangement joins TRBV5-4 to TRBJ2-5; 7 bases align to TRBD1. The CDR3 DNA is TGTGCCAGCAGCCAAACAGGGGTAAGAGAGACCCAGTACTTC. As protein: CASSQTGVRETQYF. The complete variable domain, with remaining parts taken from reference TRBV5-4 and TRBJ2-5, reads ETGVTQSPTHLIKTRGQQVTLRCSSQSGHNTVSWYQQALGQGPQFIFQYYREEENGRGNFPPRFSGLQFPNYSSELNVNALELDDSALYLCASSQTGVRETQYFGPGTRLLVL.